These 25 T cell receptor beta chains were sequenced from one sample in a study of T cells in localized non-small cell lung cancer (dated by TCRdb to between 2020 and 2021). To prepare the library, the immunoSEQ multiplex PCR assay was applied. In TCRdb, the immuneACCESS table is reduced to in-frame sequences with V and J assigned. These tables do not hold every clone; where another copy was compared, an unresolved V gene accounts for under half, and the others remain unexplained. The sample table holds around 83,000 clones, of which over 80% were seen once. The ten largest account for roughly 15% of the sample. The sample was peripheral blood, taken before any cancer treatment. The receptors originated from a man aged 35 to 69 with stage I squamous cell lung carcinoma.

J is TRBJ1-2 and V is TRBV18; TRBD1 agrees at 7 bases. Unmatched junction bases numbered 7, after V lost 3 bases and J lost 6 bases. The CDR3 runs 14 residues. CDR1 and CDR2 from the germline V gene are KGHSH and LQKENI. The CDR3 loop reads CASSPQDRHHGYTF. The CDR3 region has the DNA TGTGCCAGCTCACCCCAGGACAGGCACCATGGCTACACCTTC. The full variable domain, in which reference TRBV18 and TRBJ1-2 provide the parts outside the CDR3, is NAGVMQNPRHLVRRRGQEARLRCSPMKGHSHVYWYRQLPEEGLKFMVYLQKENIIDESGMPKERFSAEFPKEGPSILRIQQVVRGDSAAYFCASSPQDRHHGYTFGSGTRLTVV.

The rearrangement joins TRBV4-2 to TRBJ1-2, with D perhaps matching TRBD1 (5 bases). V dropped 4 bases and J dropped 8 bases, with 23 bases sitting between them. The CDR3 extends over 16 amino acids. From germline, CDR1 is LGHNA and CDR2 YNFKEQ. Here the CDR3 reads CASSRWVRELEEGYTF. The DNA for the CDR3 is TGTGCCAGCAGCCGGTGGGTCAGGGAGTTGGAGGAAGGCTACACCTTC.

The chain links TRBV5-1 to TRBJ1-3, with 9 bases fitting TRBD1. Trimming removed 0 bases from V and 5 bases from J; junction bases left unmatched: 6. Germline V gene sequence: CDR1 SGHRS, CDR2 YFSETQ. The CDR3 is 16 amino acids. Here the CDR3 DNA reads TGCGCCAGCAGCTTGGCCAATGGACAGGGGAGAAACACCATATATTTT. Translating gives CASSLANGQGRNTIYF. Full variable domain (missing parts from reference TRBV5-1 and TRBJ1-3): KAGVTQTPRYLIKTRGQQVTLSCSPISGHRSVSWYQQTPGQGLQFLFEYFSETQRNKGNFPGRFSGRQFSNSRSEMNVSTLELGDSALYLCASSLANGQGRNTIYFGEGSWLTVV.

This rearrangement joins TRBV15 to TRBJ1-2; D possibly corresponds to TRBD1 (5 bases). Looked up from germline, CDR1 is LNHNV and CDR2 is YYDKDF (reference sequence). This CDR3 comprises 14 residues. Deletions cut 0 bases from V and 4 bases from J, with 9 bases between. The CDR3 region is CATSRDTRGYGYTF. In nucleotides, the CDR3 is TGTGCCACCAGCAGAGATACGAGGGGCTATGGCTACACCTTC.

This chain joins TRBV30 and TRBJ2-7; D remains unclear. CDR1 and CDR2 (germline): GTSNPN, SVGIG (reference sequence). V lost 6 bases to trimming and J lost 3 bases, with 18 bases between them. CDR3 size: 14 residues. This CDR3 reads CACRSRTLGYEQYF. The CDR3, as DNA: TGTGCCTGCCGTTCAAGGACCTTGGGCTACGAGCAGTACTTC.

This chain uses TRBV18 with TRBJ2-1, with D possibly TRBD1 on 5 matching bases. V was pared by 6 bases and J by 9 bases, with 15 bases between. The CDR3 has 13 residues. Germline lookup yields CDR1 KGHSH and CDR2 LQKENI. CDR3 bases: TGTGCCAGCTCCACCAAGAAGGACATTGAGCAGTTCTTC. Amino acids: CASSTKKDIEQFF.

This clone appeared once. The V gene is TRBV18, the J gene TRBJ2-1; no clear D. Germline CDR1 is KGHSH and CDR2 is LQKENI. This CDR3 is built from 12 residues. Trimming left V 3 bases short and J 10 bases short, with 10 bases between. The CDR3 DNA reads as TGTGCCAGCTCACCGACCCCCCGGGAGCAGTTCTTC. As protein: CASSPTPREQFF.

This chain links TRBV6-5 with TRBJ1-1, with D unresolved. The length of the CDR3 is 13 residues. V gave up 7 bases and J gave up 1 base, with 10 bases separating them. Germline CDR1 reads MNHEY; CDR2 reads SVGAGI. CDR3 in DNA: TGTGCCAGCATTCCTGCAGGGAACACTGAAGCTTTCTTT. Its translation: CASIPAGNTEAFF.

The chain has TRBV5-1 and TRBJ2-2, with a weak D call TRBD1 (5 bases). The V end lost 1 base, the J end lost 0 bases, and 7 bases lay between the germline ends. This CDR3 is 15 amino acids long. Germline V CDR1 and CDR2: SGHRS, YFSETQ. CDR3 residues: CASSLQGSNTGELFF. In nucleotides, the CDR3 is TGCGCCAGCAGCTTGCAGGGCTCGAACACCGGGGAGCTGTTTTTT.

The chain has TRBV5-1 and TRBJ2-3, with TRBD2 matching over 7 bases. Germline V CDR1 and CDR2: SGHRS, YFSETQ. The CDR3 has 17 amino acids. V lost 3 bases to trimming and J lost 0 bases; unmatched junction nucleotides: 10. This CDR3 reads CASSSPNSGASTDTQYF. The CDR3 DNA is TGCGCCAGCAGCTCCCCCAACAGCGGGGCTAGCACAGATACGCAGTATTTT.

V usage is TRBV5-5 and J usage is TRBJ2-7; the match to TRBD2 covers 7 bases. Trimming cost V 4 bases and J 0 bases; bases outside gene matches: 4. Germline V lookup: CDR1 SGHKS, CDR2 YYEKEE (reference sequence). This CDR3 has 14 residues. The CDR3 nucleotides are TGTGCCAGCAGCCGGGACTACTTCTCCTACGAGCAGTACTTC. Translated, it gives CASSRDYFSYEQYF.

The chain couples TRBV19 to TRBJ1-1; D is perhaps TRBD1 (5 bases). The CDR3 is 15 amino acids. CDR1 is LNHDA, CDR2 SQIVND, per germline (reference sequence). Trimming removed 4 bases at V and 8 bases at J, with 20 bases between. This CDR3 is CASSKVSSFGGEAFF. The CDR3 region has the DNA TGTGCCAGTAGTAAGGTCTCTAGCTTCGGGGGAGAAGCTTTCTTT.

The V call is TRBV2, the J call TRBJ2-1; the match to TRBD2 covers 13 bases. Germline-derived CDR1 and CDR2 are SNHLY and FYNNEI. J lost 8 bases, V lost 5 bases, and 3 bases had no gene match. The CDR3 length is 14 residues. CDR3 coding DNA: TGTGCCAGCAGTAGGACTAGCGGGGGATATGAGCAGTTCTTC. Its protein product is CASSRTSGGYEQFF.

The rearrangement links TRBV7-2 to TRBJ2-5; perhaps D is TRBD1 or TRBD2 (5 bases each). The CDR3 has 15 residues. V lost 5 bases and J lost 4, with 17 bases in between. Per germline, CDR1 SGHTA and CDR2 FQGNSA. This CDR3 reads CASSLLGASTETQYF. The CDR3 nucleotides read TGTGCCAGCAGCCTACTCGGGGCCTCGACAGAGACCCAGTACTTC. The whole variable domain, filled in from reference TRBV7-2 and TRBJ2-5, reads GAGVSQSPSNKVTEKGKDVELRCDPISGHTALYWYRQSLGQGLEFLIYFQGNSAPDKSGLPSDRFSAERTGGSVSTLTIQRTQQEDSAVYLCASSLLGASTETQYFGPGTRLLVL.

This rearrangement joins TRBV7-2 to TRBJ2-7, with 12 bases identical to TRBD2. V shed 4 bases, J shed 0 bases, and the junction held 7 bases outside the gene matches. This CDR3 is 17 amino acids long. The germline V gene encodes CDR1 SGHTA and CDR2 FQGNSA. CDR3 bases: TGTGCCAGCAGCTCTAGCGGGGGGGCACGTTTCTCCTACGAGCAGTACTTC. It encodes CASSSSGGARFSYEQYF. Based on the CDR3 plus reference TRBV7-2 and TRBJ2-7, the full variable domain is GAGVSQSPSNKVTEKGKDVELRCDPISGHTALYWYRQSLGQGLEFLIYFQGNSAPDKSGLPSDRFSAERTGGSVSTLTIQRTQQEDSAVYLCASSSSGGARFSYEQYFGPGTRLTVT.

The chain is built from TRBV13 and TRBJ2-5; TRBD2 aligns across 7 bases. The V gene end was trimmed by 8 bases and the J gene end by 2 bases; junction bases not matched to a gene: 2. Per the germline V gene, CDR1 is PRHDT and CDR2 is FYEKMQ (reference sequence). This CDR3 has 12 residues. The CDR3 DNA reads TGTGCCAGCGGGAGGGGACAAGAGACCCAGTACTTC. Translating gives CASGRGQETQYF.

The V and J genes are TRBV21-1 and TRBJ2-1; the table gives TRBD1 as D, unverified against the DNA. TRBV21-1 is recorded as a pseudogene. The CDR3 consists of 15 residues. For the CDR3, the DNA is TGTGCCAGCAGCAGCTCGGACATTGAAGTTAATGAGCAGTTCTTC. Translating it yields CASSSSDIEVNEQFF.

The CDR3 loop is CASSLVGTSGGAVQFF. The CDR3 nucleotides are TGTGCCAGCAGCTTAGTAGGGACTAGCGGGGGGGCCGTGCAGTTCTTC. The V gene is TRBV7-8, the J gene TRBJ2-1; 16 bases are shared with TRBD2. The length of the CDR3 is 16 residues. The germline V gene has CDR1 SGHVS and CDR2 FQNEAQ. The trim removed 1 base at V and 12 bases at J, leaving 6 bases unmatched.

The chain combines TRBV5-5 with TRBJ2-2, with D unresolved. The CDR3 is made up of 16 amino acids. Germline V gene sequence: CDR1 SGHKS, CDR2 YYEKEE (reference sequence). V lost 1 base to trimming and J lost 2 bases, with 12 bases between them. The CDR3 sequence is CASSLKLGYNTGELFF. CDR3 nucleotide sequence: TGTGCCAGCAGCTTGAAACTTGGGTACAACACCGGGGAGCTGTTTTTT.

The V gene is TRBV5-4, the J gene TRBJ1-6; no clear D. Trimming took off 3 bases at V and 7 bases at J, with 11 bases between the two ends. This CDR3 is 14 amino acids long. The germline CDR1 and CDR2 sequences are SGHNT and YYREEE (reference sequence). CDR3 nucleotide sequence: TGTGCCAGCAGCTCCTCCGATTCCAATTCACCCCTCCACTTT. Residues: CASSSSDSNSPLHF.

The V gene is TRBV27, the J gene TRBJ1-1, with D possibly being TRBD1 (5 bases). CDR1 is MNHEY and CDR2 is SMNVEV in the germline V gene (reference sequence). V lost 2 bases to trimming and J lost 8 bases, with 33 bases between them. The CDR3 length is 20 residues. CDR3 region: CASSLDSDFGNDKASREAFF. CDR3 nucleotides: TGTGCCAGCAGTTTAGACAGCGATTTCGGAAATGATAAGGCTTCTAGGGAAGCTTTCTTT.

The chain uses TRBV2 and TRBJ1-2, with TRBD1 matching over 8 bases. J gave up 3 bases and V 3 bases, and 3 bases lay outside the gene matches. The CDR3 runs 14 residues. Germline-derived CDR1 and CDR2 are SNHLY and FYNNEI. The CDR3 protein is CASSEAGGDYGYTF. DNA of the CDR3: TGTGCCAGCAGTGAGGCAGGGGGCGACTATGGCTACACCTTC.

The rearrangement uses TRBV7-7 and TRBJ2-5; TRBD1 is a possible D gene (5 bases). From germline, CDR1 is SSHAT and CDR2 FNYEAQ (reference sequence). This CDR3 contains 14 residues. Trimming removed 7 bases at V and 5 bases at J, with 17 bases between. DNA of the CDR3: TGTGCCAGCAAGGCGGCAGGGTTGAGGGAGACCCAGTACTTC. Translating it yields CASKAAGLRETQYF.

The V gene is TRBV6-1, the J gene TRBJ1-4, with no clear D. CDR3 length: 11 residues. From germline, CDR1 is MNHNS and CDR2 SASEGT. V shed 6 bases and J shed 8 bases, with 7 bases lying between them. The CDR3 nucleotides are TGTGCCAGCAGGCGAGAGGAAAAACTGTTTTTT. Translation gives CASRREEKLFF.

This rearrangement joins TRBV9 to TRBJ1-2; D gene unclear. The length of the CDR3 is 13 residues. The V gene lost 4 bases and the J gene lost 5 bases, with 12 bases spanning the gap. Germline V gene sequence: CDR1 SGDLS, CDR2 YYNGEE. The CDR3 sequence: CASSRNGPYGYTF. CDR3 bases: TGTGCCAGCAGCCGAAATGGGCCTTATGGCTACACCTTC.